This T cell receptor beta chain was observed in a study of blood T cell repertoires in COVID-19. CDR1 and CDR2 (germline): MDHEN, SYDVKM. The CDR3 loop spans 13 amino acids. Regarding this clone: At one boundary the junction diverges from the germline segment, which might be a read error.

Data came from immunoSEQ multiplex PCR; TCRdb stores just in-frame clones and leaves some out. Altogether 200,000 to 250,000 clones are present, roughly 84% being singletons, with the ten largest covering approximately 6.5%. The genes are TRBV28 and TRBJ1-2; TRBD1 agrees at 10 bases. The source is a woman between 40 and 55 years old who had recovered from COVID-19. The sequencing sample was made of PBMCs or T cells enriched from blood (not recorded which). CDR3 protein: CASSVPGTGDLVF. The CDR3 bases are TGTGCCAGCAGTGTCCCCGGGACAGGGGATCTTGTCTTC.